Below, 4 T cell receptor beta chains from the same sample are listed, as sequenced in a study of identical twins. Each CDR3 protein is one row after TCRdb ran MiXCR on the 5' RACE reads. Found here are around 1.7 million distinct CDR3 sequences, around 33% of them singletons; the top ten hold 0.25% to 0.3%. Sequences were obtained from cord blood. The receptors here all came from a newborn girl in good health.

The chain joins TRBV7-9 to TRBJ1-5; TRBD1 might be the D (5 bases). The CDR3 runs 15 residues. The germline V gene encodes CDR1 SEHNR and CDR2 FQNEAQ (reference sequence). The V and J ends lost 5 bases and 3 bases respectively, with 14 bases between them. The DNA for the CDR3 is TGTGCCAGCAGCCCCATGGGACCGTTCAATCAGCCCCAGCATTTT. Residues: CASSPMGPFNQPQHF.

In this sample, this clonotype turned up a few times. This chain connects TRBV6-6 to TRBJ2-5, with TRBD1 identical over 11 bases. The J call is in doubt because the DNA end fits TRBJ2-7 better. Per the germline V gene, CDR1 is MNHNY and CDR2 is SVGAGI (reference sequence). The CDR3 runs 15 residues. The CDR3 DNA reads as TGTGCCAGCAGTTACGAGACGGGACAGGGGGGCGAGCAGTACTTC. It is translated as CASSYETGQGGEQYF.

This clonotype was recorded a few times. This sequence joins TRBV20-1 and TRBJ2-7; D is possibly TRBD1 (5 bases). Germline loops: CDR1 DFQATT, CDR2 SNEGSKA (reference sequence). There are 13 residues in the CDR3. V was shortened by 6 bases and J by 0 bases, with 12 bases between the two germline ends. This CDR3 reads CSAPGIVSYEQYF. The CDR3 DNA is TGCAGTGCCCCAGGGATCGTCTCCTACGAGCAGTACTTC.

A word on this clonotype: Mismatch with germline at one junction end may stem from a read error. The genes are TRBV27 and TRBJ2-1; 9 bases agree with TRBD2. Germline V lookup: CDR1 MNHEY, CDR2 SMNVEV (reference sequence). The CDR3 runs to 17 residues. The DNA for the CDR3 is TGTGCCGGCAGTTATCGTGGGACTAGCCCTTCGGGGAATGAGCAGTTCTTC. The encoded protein is CAGSYRGTSPSGNEQFF.